Below, 24 T cell receptor beta chains from the same sample are listed, as sequenced in a study of blood T cell repertoires in COVID-19. The method was immunoSEQ multiplex PCR; TCRdb's version includes in-frame clones alone and lacks a portion of them. The sample has about 260,000 clones, 83% seen once. The sequenced sample consisted of peripheral blood. Receptor source: a man in his sixties who had recovered from COVID-19.

CDR3 loop: CASSLVGRGVDEQYF. CDR3 nucleotide sequence: TGTGCCAGCAGCTTAGTCGGCAGGGGGGTGGATGAGCAGTACTTC. The V gene is TRBV7-2, the J gene TRBJ2-7; D possibly corresponds to TRBD1 (7 bases). V was pared by 1 base and J by 7 bases, with 17 bases between. The CDR3 loop spans 15 amino acids. Germline V gene lookup returns CDR1 SGHTA and CDR2 FQGNSA. Based on the CDR3 plus reference TRBV7-2 and TRBJ2-7, the full variable domain is GAGVSQSPSNKVTEKGKDVELRCDPISGHTALYWYRQSLGQGLEFLIYFQGNSAPDKSGLPSDRFSAERTGGSVSTLTIQRTQQEDSAVYLCASSLVGRGVDEQYFGPGTRLTVT.

The gene calls are TRBV6-5 and TRBJ1-5; 10 positions match TRBD1. The germline V gene encodes CDR1 MNHEY and CDR2 SVGAGI. V was clipped by 7 bases and J by 3 bases; unmatched bases: 6. This CDR3 contains 15 residues. CDR3 DNA: TGTGCCAGCATGACAGGGGGCGAATTCAATCAGCCCCAGCATTTT. This codes for CASMTGGEFNQPQHF.

The chain carries TRBV5-5 and TRBJ2-1, with 12 positions matching TRBD1. The CDR3 length is 15 residues. Germline CDR1 is SGHKS and CDR2 is YYEKEE (reference sequence). Trimming removed 4 bases from V and 3 bases from J; junction bases left unmatched: 2. The CDR3 sequence is CASSRDRGLYNEQFF. CDR3 in DNA: TGTGCCAGCAGCAGGGACAGGGGGCTCTACAATGAGCAGTTCTTC.

V is TRBV6-2 or TRBV6-3 and J is TRBJ2-1; 10 nucleotides line up with TRBD2. J was trimmed by 8 bases and V by 0 bases; bases with no gene match: 7. The germline V gene encodes CDR1 MNHEY and CDR2 SVGEGT. This CDR3 comprises 16 residues. CDR3 nucleotide sequence: TGTGCCAGCAGTTACTCGGAGCGGGGGGGCAGTCATGAGCAGTTCTTC. Protein product: CASSYSERGGSHEQFF.

This clone was seen once. The V and J genes are TRBV19 and TRBJ2-7; a weak D match, TRBD2 (5 bases). V gave up 8 bases and J gave up 7 bases, with 21 bases separating them. From germline, CDR1 is LNHDA and CDR2 SQIVND (reference sequence). The CDR3 is 14 amino acids. CDR3: CASGEPGNLGEQYF. CDR3 in DNA: TGTGCCAGTGGGGAGCCGGGAAACTTGGGGGAGCAGTACTTC.

This chain joins TRBV19 and TRBJ1-2; D uncertain. Per the germline V gene, CDR1 is LNHDA and CDR2 is SQIVND (reference sequence). V was trimmed by 1 base and J by 6 bases, leaving 18 bases between them. The CDR3 has 16 amino acids. This CDR3 is CASSIVNRVGGDGYTF. The DNA for the CDR3 is TGTGCCAGTAGTATAGTAAACCGAGTCGGAGGAGATGGCTACACCTTC.

The rearrangement links TRBV7-2 to TRBJ2-2, with 7 bases aligning to TRBD2. Germline lookup yields CDR1 SGHTA and CDR2 FQGNSA. After removal of 4 bases from V and 0 bases from J, the junction contained 14 bases not matched to a gene. This CDR3 contains 19 residues. The CDR3 loop reads CASSSPQVSGATNTGELFF. The CDR3 DNA is TGTGCCAGCAGCTCTCCGCAAGTGAGCGGGGCTACGAACACCGGGGAGCTGTTTTTT.

The V and J genes are TRBV11-2 and TRBJ2-3; 12 bases are shared with TRBD2. The CDR3 extends over 18 amino acids. V trimming: 1 base; J trimming: 4 bases; junction bases outside the gene matches: 9. The V gene's germline CDR1 is SGHAT and CDR2 FQNNGV. The CDR3 loop is CASSLVASGRAAADTQYF. In DNA, the CDR3 is TGTGCCAGCAGCTTAGTGGCTAGCGGGAGGGCAGCCGCAGATACGCAGTATTTT.

The chain has TRBV7-8 and TRBJ2-7; 8 bases agree with TRBD2. The CDR3 totals 14 residues. Germline V gene lookup returns CDR1 SGHVS and CDR2 FQNEAQ. V lost 4 bases and J lost 3; bases outside the gene matches: 5. The CDR3 reads CASSSLSGSYEQYF. CDR3 coding DNA: TGTGCCAGCAGCTCACTAAGCGGGAGCTACGAGCAGTACTTC.

In DNA form, the CDR3 reads TGTGCCAGCAGTTTAAGAGGGGGATACACTGAAGCTTTCTTT. This codes for CASSLRGGYTEAFF. The V gene is TRBV28, the J gene TRBJ1-1, with D possibly matching TRBD1 (6 bases). Deletions cut 2 bases from V and 3 bases from J, with 10 bases between. The CDR3 runs 14 residues. Germline V gene lookup returns CDR1 MDHEN and CDR2 SYDVKM. The whole variable domain, filled in from reference TRBV28 and TRBJ1-1, reads DVKVTQSSRYLVKRTGEKVFLECVQDMDHENMFWYRQDPGLGLRLIYFSYDVKMKEKGDIPEGYSVSREKKERFSLILESASTNQTSMYLCASSLRGGYTEAFFGQGTRLTVV.

This rearrangement joins TRBV28 to TRBJ2-5; 12 bases are a match to TRBD1. The J segment lost 5 bases and the V segment lost 6 bases, leaving 10 bases of the junction unmatched. Looked up from germline, CDR1 is MDHEN and CDR2 is SYDVKM. The CDR3 runs 16 residues. This CDR3 reads CASRISGTGGRETQYF. CDR3 sequence (DNA): TGTGCCAGCAGAATCTCCGGGACAGGGGGCAGGGAGACCCAGTACTTC.

This chain links TRBV27 with TRBJ2-1, with TRBD1 matching 7 bases. With V trimmed by 7 bases and J by 8 bases, 14 bases remained unmatched. The CDR3 extends over 15 amino acids. Germline lookup yields CDR1 MNHEY and CDR2 SMNVEV (reference sequence). The CDR3 coding sequence is TGTGCCAGCACCCCCGGACAGGCCACAATATATGAGCAGTTCTTC. This encodes CASTPGQATIYEQFF.

The rearrangement joins TRBV3-1 (or the pseudogene TRBV3-2) to TRBJ2-5; D uncertain. The CDR3 totals 14 residues. CDR1 is LGHDT, CDR2 YNNKEL, per germline (reference sequence). The V gene lost 1 base and the J gene lost 2 bases, with 8 bases spanning the gap. The CDR3 DNA reads as TGTGCCAGCAGCCAAGGGCACGCTCAAGAGACCCAGTACTTC. This encodes CASSQGHAQETQYF.

The V and J genes are TRBV6-1 and TRBJ1-2; 9 bases map to TRBD1. The CDR3 is made up of 16 amino acids. V dropped 2 bases and J dropped 5; count of bases not matched to a gene: 9. Germline lookup yields CDR1 MNHNS and CDR2 SASEGT. The CDR3 loop is CASSESPGQGSYGYTF. CDR3 nucleotides: TGTGCCAGCAGTGAATCCCCGGGACAGGGAAGTTATGGCTACACCTTC.

The chain carries TRBV6-6 and TRBJ1-1; D may be TRBD1 (6 bases). The CDR3 consists of 14 residues. The germline gives CDR1 MNHNY, CDR2 SVGAGI (reference sequence). V shed 4 bases and J shed 0 bases, with 9 bases lying between them. CDR3 in amino acids: CASSFQGMNTEAFF. The CDR3 DNA sequence: TGTGCCAGCAGTTTCCAGGGGATGAACACTGAAGCTTTCTTT.

This chain uses TRBV7-9 with TRBJ1-2; D is ambiguous. V shed 0 bases and J shed 5 bases, with 13 bases lying between them. Germline V lookup: CDR1 SEHNR, CDR2 FQNEAQ (reference sequence). The CDR3 consists of 15 residues. CDR3 DNA sequence: TGTGCCAGCAGCTTAGCGGCAGGAACTTTTTATGGCTACACCTTC. It codes for CASSLAAGTFYGYTF.

V is TRBV9 and J is TRBJ2-1; 10 nucleotides match TRBD2. With 4 bases clipped from V and 15 bases from J, the junction kept 7 bases outside the gene matches. The germline V gene encodes CDR1 SGDLS and CDR2 YYNGEE. This CDR3 is 12 amino acids long. In DNA, the CDR3 is TGTGCCAGCAGCTCCGGGACTAGCGCTCCGTTCTTC. This gives the protein CASSSGTSAPFF.

The chain employs TRBV15 and TRBJ2-4; TRBD2 is a possible D gene (6 bases). The CDR3 spans 16 residues. The germline CDR1 and CDR2 sequences are LNHNV and YYDKDF (reference sequence). V lost 0 bases and J 2 bases, leaving 11 bases between the germline ends. CDR3 sequence (DNA): TGTGCCACCAGCAGAGAATGGCGGGGAACCAAAAACATTCAGTACTTC. Protein: CATSREWRGTKNIQYF.

The gene calls are TRBV7-6 and TRBJ2-3, with D unclear. The germline CDR1 and CDR2 sequences are SGHVS and FNYEAQ. The CDR3 is made up of 11 amino acids. V dropped 3 bases and J dropped 7 bases, with 5 bases sitting between them. The CDR3 here is CASSFHHTQYF. The CDR3, as DNA: TGTGCCAGCAGCTTCCATCATACGCAGTATTTT. The full variable domain, its missing parts supplied by reference TRBV7-6 and TRBJ2-3, is GAGVSQSPRYKVTKRGQDVALRCDPISGHVSLYWYRQALGQGPEFLTYFNYEAQQDKSGLPNDRFSAERPEGSISTLTIQRTEQRDSAMYRCASSFHHTQYFGPGTRLTVL.

For this clone: Other nucleotide sequences from this sample produce the same CDR3. CDR3 sequence: CASSSGLAAYNEQFF. In DNA form, the CDR3 reads TGTGCCAGCAGCTCGGGACTAGCTGCCTACAATGAGCAGTTCTTC. The rearrangement uses TRBV11-3 and TRBJ2-1; 9 bases line up with TRBD2. Trimming removed 4 bases from V and 2 bases from J; junction bases left unmatched: 3. CDR3 size: 15 residues. Germline assignment: CDR1 SGHNT and CDR2 YENEEA.

The rearrangement uses TRBV5-4 and TRBJ2-7, with 8 bases aligning to TRBD1. The germline V gene encodes CDR1 SGHNT and CDR2 YYREEE (reference sequence). Trimming removed 4 bases from V and 5 bases from J; junction bases left unmatched: 8. The CDR3 has 14 amino acids. This CDR3 is CASSADRVQNEQYF. The CDR3 nucleotides are TGTGCCAGCAGCGCGGACAGGGTTCAAAACGAGCAGTACTTC. The full variable domain, its missing parts supplied by reference TRBV5-4 and TRBJ2-7, is ETGVTQSPTHLIKTRGQQVTLRCSSQSGHNTVSWYQQALGQGPQFIFQYYREEENGRGNFPPRFSGLQFPNYSSELNVNALELDDSALYLCASSADRVQNEQYFGPGTRLTVT.

The V gene is TRBV3-1 (or the pseudogene TRBV3-2), the J gene TRBJ2-1, with TRBD2 identical over 8 bases. With 10 bases clipped from V and 7 bases from J, the junction kept 12 bases outside the gene matches. This CDR3 is built from 14 residues. Germline V CDR1 and CDR2: LGHDT, YNNKEL (reference sequence). CDR3 in amino acids: CATDGGAQVNEQFF. The CDR3 region has the DNA TGTGCCACCGACGGGGGGGCACAAGTAAATGAGCAGTTCTTC.

This clone came up a few times. V gene TRBV2 combines with J gene TRBJ2-5, with 12 positions matching TRBD1. The CDR3 totals 14 residues. From germline, CDR1 is SNHLY and CDR2 FYNNEI. Trimming at V came to 7 bases and at J to 4 bases, leaving 4 bases not matched to a gene. CDR3 sequence: CASNRGQGAETQYF. In DNA form, the CDR3 reads TGTGCCAGCAATCGGGGACAGGGGGCAGAGACCCAGTACTTC.

The J gene is TRBJ2-1, the V gene TRBV3-1 (or the pseudogene TRBV3-2), with 9 bases that match TRBD1. The CDR3 contains 15 residues. CDR1 LGHDT and CDR2 YNNKEL come from the germline V gene (reference sequence). V shed 6 bases, J shed 1 base, and the junction held 4 bases outside the gene matches. The CDR3 here is CASSPGTGSYNEQFF. The CDR3 nucleotides are TGTGCCAGCAGTCCCGGGACAGGGTCCTACAATGAGCAGTTCTTC.